This T cell receptor beta chain is from a study of shared clonotypes between healthy human individuals. CD4+ cell separation produced CD45RA+ naive and CD45RA-negative memory subsets. Only one count was recorded for this clone. What it binds is not known. There are 15 residues in the CDR3. Germline loops: CDR1 GTSNPN, CDR2 SVGIG (reference sequence). V lost 5 bases and J lost 0, with 15 bases in between. Sorted-subset replicate PCR reactions contained roughly 200 ng DNA, corresponding to tens of thousands of T cell genomes. Method: immunoSEQ multiplex PCR; TCRdb's copy keeps in-frame clones and lacks some. The table records around 1.5 million clones, 95% to 99% of them present only once. Study-wide results and caveats: Researchers found naive subsets generally carried larger estimated richness than memory subsets.

The V gene is TRBV30, the J gene TRBJ2-3; D not certain. Sequencing used naive CD4+ T cells sorted from blood. This sample's subset: CD45RA+ positively selected. The source of this sequence is a young man in good health. The CDR3 protein is CAWAAISSSTDTQYF. The CDR3 nucleotides are TGTGCCTGGGCCGCTATTAGCTCTAGCACAGATACGCAGTATTTT.